This T cell receptor (beta chain) comes out of a study of shared T cell receptors in the human thymus (TCRdb year 2021). Looking at the study overall: The study investigated the way shared, self-reactive T-cell receptor alpha chains are produced in the human thymus.

Library creation used the immunoSEQ multiplex PCR assay. The table was pulled from immuneACCESS by TCRdb, which kept in-frame rearrangements only. Such tables lose some clones; where checked, under half of the loss comes from unresolved V genes, and the rest has no known cause. In this sample the table shows fewer than 700,000 clones, roughly 90% of which occur a single time. The ten largest clones capture approximately 0.01% of the sample. With regard to this clone: Its cognate antigen has yet to be identified. No base quality information exists; no much larger clone differs at one position.

The same data also contributed to another study, on human thymus T cells. The second study reports: Immunologically healthy infants undergoing open corrective cardiac surgery for congenital heart defects in Finland were used as donors. Thymus tissue was obtained as surgical resects removed during corrective cardiac surgery. Usage of V and J gene segments appeared to be biased in both the thymic and the peripheral blood repertoires. Highly overlapping thymic TCR repertoires among unrelated individuals were reported in the related research. The study used under 10 infant thymus samples plus four related peripheral blood samples to characterize TCR alpha and beta repertoires. Donor ages ranged from about 7 to 244 days, and the cohort comprised more than 5 male and a couple of female infants. After being mechanically released from the tissue, thymocytes were kept at -70 degrees C in pellets of about 9-34 million cells. Genomic DNA was extracted from frozen cell pellets with a QIAsymphony instrument. The immunoSEQ multiplex PCR assay was used to amplify the TCRB and TCRAD loci from a standardized quantity of quality-controlled genomic DNA. The amplicons spanned the V(D)J region and were long enough to cover the CDR3 and allow V and J genes to be identified. The amplicons were sequenced on an Illumina platform via the commercial immunoSEQ service. Primer bias and sequencing errors were corrected using previously described methods, and TCRAD and TCRB definitions followed the IMGT database. immunoSEQ Analyzer 3.0 and VDJTools were used for repertoire analysis, which covered basic statistics, V/J segment usage, diversity estimates, rarefaction and pairwise overlap. Diversity was estimated using the Chao1, ChaoE, Efron-Thisted, Shannon and inverse Simpson indices, and was also estimated on datasets down-sampled to the size of the smallest sample. Repertoire overlap was assessed by strict matching of CDR3 nucleotide sequence, V gene and J gene, and clustering was done by Jaccard-based multidimensional scaling. On average, roughly 810,000 unique TCRB clonotypes were obtained from thymus samples, compared with 70,000 to 100,000 from blood samples.

This sequence was found in a boy in the first two years of life with a congenital heart defect. Donor details come from another sample of the same person, matched by shared clones. The sequenced material came from thymocytes.

The CDR3 here reads CASSQQGARDTQYF. The sequence in DNA is TGCGCCAGCAGTCAACAGGGGGCGAGAGATACGCAGTATTTT. The sequence links TRBV23-1 to TRBJ2-3, and 8 junction bases match TRBD1. TRBV23-1 is an ORF, and what it does is uncertain. Trimming removed 2 bases from V and 5 bases from J; the gene matches leave 3 bases unexplained. From cysteine to phenylalanine, the CDR3 is 14 amino acids long. Only CDR3 DNA remains: 42 bases, in frame from the first base.